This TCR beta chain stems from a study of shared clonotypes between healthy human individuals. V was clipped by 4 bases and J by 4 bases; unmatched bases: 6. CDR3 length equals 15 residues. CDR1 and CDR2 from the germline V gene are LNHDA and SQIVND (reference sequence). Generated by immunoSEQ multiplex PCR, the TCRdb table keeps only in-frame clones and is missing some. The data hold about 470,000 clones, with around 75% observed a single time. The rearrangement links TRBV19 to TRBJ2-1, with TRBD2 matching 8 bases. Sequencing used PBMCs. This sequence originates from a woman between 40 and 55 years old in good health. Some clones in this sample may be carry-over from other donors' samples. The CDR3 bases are TGTGCCAGTAGTAAGGCTAGCGGGCCATACAATGAGCAGTTCTTC. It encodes CASSKASGPYNEQFF.